This T cell receptor (beta chain) emerged from a study of blood T cell repertoires in COVID-19. Germline V gene lookup returns CDR1 MNHNS and CDR2 SASEGT. Trimming removed 1 base at V and 8 bases at J, with 17 bases between. The CDR3 spans 15 residues. Assay used: immunoSEQ multiplex PCR; TCRdb lists only in-frame clones, some missing. This table has 91,000 or so clones, around 80% appearing once. The receptor was derived from a man between 45 and 60 years old with active or convalescent COVID-19. The chain uses TRBV6-1 and TRBJ1-2; D may be TRBD1 (5 bases). Sequencing used peripheral blood. CDR3 amino acids: CASSEVGRAWGGYTF. CDR3 coding DNA: TGTGCCAGCAGTGAAGTGGGCAGGGCGTGGGGCGGCTACACCTTC.